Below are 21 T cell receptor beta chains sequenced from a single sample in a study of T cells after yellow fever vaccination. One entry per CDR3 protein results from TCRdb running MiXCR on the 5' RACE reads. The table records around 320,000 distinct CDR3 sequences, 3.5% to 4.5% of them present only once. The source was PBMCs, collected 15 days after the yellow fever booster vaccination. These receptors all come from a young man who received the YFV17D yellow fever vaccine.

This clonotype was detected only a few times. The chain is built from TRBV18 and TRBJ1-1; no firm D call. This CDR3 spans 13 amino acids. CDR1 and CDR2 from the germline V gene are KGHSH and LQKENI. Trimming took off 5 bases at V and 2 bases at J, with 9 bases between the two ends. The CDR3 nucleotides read TGTGCCAGCTCAATTGGCGTCAACACTGAAGCTTTCTTT. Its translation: CASSIGVNTEAFF.

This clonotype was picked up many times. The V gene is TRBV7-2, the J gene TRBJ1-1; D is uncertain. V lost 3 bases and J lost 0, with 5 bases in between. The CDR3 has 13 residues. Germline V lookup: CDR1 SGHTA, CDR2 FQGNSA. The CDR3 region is CASSFKVNTEAFF. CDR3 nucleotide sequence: TGTGCCAGCAGCTTTAAAGTGAACACTGAAGCTTTCTTT.

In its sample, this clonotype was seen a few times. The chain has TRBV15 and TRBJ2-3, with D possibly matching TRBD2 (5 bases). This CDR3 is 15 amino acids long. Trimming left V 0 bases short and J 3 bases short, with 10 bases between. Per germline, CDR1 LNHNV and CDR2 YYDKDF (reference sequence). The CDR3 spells CATSRDEGSTDTQYF. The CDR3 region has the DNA TGTGCCACCAGCAGAGACGAGGGATCGACAGATACGCAGTATTTT.

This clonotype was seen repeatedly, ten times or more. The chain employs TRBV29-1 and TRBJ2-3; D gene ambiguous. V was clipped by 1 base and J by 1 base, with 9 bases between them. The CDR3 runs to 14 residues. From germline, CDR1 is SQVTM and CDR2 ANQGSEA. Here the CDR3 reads CSVEGLDGTDTQYF. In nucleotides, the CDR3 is TGCAGCGTTGAAGGTTTGGACGGCACAGATACGCAGTATTTT.

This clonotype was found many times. CDR3 in amino acids: CASSLPTGGMTNEKLFF. The CDR3 DNA follows: TGCGCCAGCAGCTTGCCTACAGGGGGCATGACTAATGAAAAACTGTTTTTT. J is TRBJ1-4 and V is TRBV5-1; TRBD1 aligns across 9 bases. The CDR3 has 17 residues. Germline CDR1 reads SGHRS; CDR2 reads YFSETQ. V trimming: 1 base; J trimming: 2 bases; junction bases outside the gene matches: 6.

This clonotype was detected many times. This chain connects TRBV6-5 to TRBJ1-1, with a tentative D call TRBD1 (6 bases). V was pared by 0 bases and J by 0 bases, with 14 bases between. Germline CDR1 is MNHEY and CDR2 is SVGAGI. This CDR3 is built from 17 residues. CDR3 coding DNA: TGTGCCAGCAGTTACTCCTACAGGGAACGATTGAACACTGAAGCTTTCTTT. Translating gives CASSYSYRERLNTEAFF.

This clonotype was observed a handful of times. The CDR3 DNA reads TGTGCCAGCAGTTCTACCGGGACAGGGGGCTATGGCTACACCTTC. It codes for CASSSTGTGGYGYTF. This chain connects TRBV12-3 or TRBV12-4 to TRBJ1-2; 11 nucleotides match TRBD1. The CDR3 length is 15 residues. V lost 4 bases and J lost 4; bases outside the gene matches: 5.

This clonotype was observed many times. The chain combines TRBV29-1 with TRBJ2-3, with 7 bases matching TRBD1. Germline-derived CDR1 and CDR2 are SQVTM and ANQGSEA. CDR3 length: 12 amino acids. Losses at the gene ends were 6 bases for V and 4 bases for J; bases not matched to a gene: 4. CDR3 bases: TGCAGCGTCCCACAGGGGTCAGATACGCAGTATTTT. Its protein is CSVPQGSDTQYF.

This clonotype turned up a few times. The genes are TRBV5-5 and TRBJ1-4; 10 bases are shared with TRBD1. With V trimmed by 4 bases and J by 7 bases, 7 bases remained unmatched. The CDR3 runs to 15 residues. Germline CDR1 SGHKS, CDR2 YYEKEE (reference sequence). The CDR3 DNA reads TGTGCCAGCAGCCCCCGGGACAGGGGAAGTGAAAAACTGTTTTTT. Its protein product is CASSPRDRGSEKLFF.

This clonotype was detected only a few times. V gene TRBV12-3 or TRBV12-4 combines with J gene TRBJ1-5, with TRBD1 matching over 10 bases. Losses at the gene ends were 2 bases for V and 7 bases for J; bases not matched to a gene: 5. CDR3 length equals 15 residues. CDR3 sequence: CASSLKGQGFQPQHF. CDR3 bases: TGTGCCAGCAGTTTAAAGGGACAGGGGTTCCAGCCCCAGCATTTT.

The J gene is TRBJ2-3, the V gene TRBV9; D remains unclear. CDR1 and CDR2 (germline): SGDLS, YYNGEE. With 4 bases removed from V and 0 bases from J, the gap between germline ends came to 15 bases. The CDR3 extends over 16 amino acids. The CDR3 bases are TGTGCCAGCAGCATCGTCTGGGAAACTAGCACAGATACGCAGTATTTT. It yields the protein CASSIVWETSTDTQYF.

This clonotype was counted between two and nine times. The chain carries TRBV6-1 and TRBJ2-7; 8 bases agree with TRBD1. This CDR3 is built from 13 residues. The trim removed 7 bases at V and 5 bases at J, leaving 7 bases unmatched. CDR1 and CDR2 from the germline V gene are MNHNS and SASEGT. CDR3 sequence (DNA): TGTGCCAGCAAAGGACAGGGTATCGACGAGCAGTACGTC. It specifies CASKGQGIDEQYV.

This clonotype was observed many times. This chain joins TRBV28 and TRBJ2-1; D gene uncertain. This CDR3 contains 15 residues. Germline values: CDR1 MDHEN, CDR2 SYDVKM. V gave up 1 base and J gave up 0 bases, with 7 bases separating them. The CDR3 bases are TGTGCCAGCAGTTTATACGCTAGCTCCTACAATGAGCAGTTCTTC. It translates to CASSLYASSYNEQFF.

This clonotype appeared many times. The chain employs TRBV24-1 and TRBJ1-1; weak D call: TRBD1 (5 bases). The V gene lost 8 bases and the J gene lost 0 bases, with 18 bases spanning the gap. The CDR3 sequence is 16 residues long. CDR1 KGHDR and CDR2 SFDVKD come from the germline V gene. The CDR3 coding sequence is TGTGCCACCACCTCGATACGACAGACGATGAACACTGAAGCTTTCTTT. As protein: CATTSIRQTMNTEAFF.

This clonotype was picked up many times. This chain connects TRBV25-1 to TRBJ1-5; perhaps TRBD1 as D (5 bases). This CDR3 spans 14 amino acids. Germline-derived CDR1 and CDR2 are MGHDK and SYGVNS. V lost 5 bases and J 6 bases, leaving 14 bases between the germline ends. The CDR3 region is CASSSGGWGQPQHF. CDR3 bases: TGTGCCAGCAGTTCGGGGGGGTGGGGTCAGCCCCAGCATTTT. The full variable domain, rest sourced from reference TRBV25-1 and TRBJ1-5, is EADIYQTPRYLVIGTGKKITLECSQTMGHDKMYWYQQDPGMELHLIHYSYGVNSTEKGDLSSESTVSRIRTEHFPLTLESARPSHTSQYLCASSSGGWGQPQHFGDGTRLSIL.

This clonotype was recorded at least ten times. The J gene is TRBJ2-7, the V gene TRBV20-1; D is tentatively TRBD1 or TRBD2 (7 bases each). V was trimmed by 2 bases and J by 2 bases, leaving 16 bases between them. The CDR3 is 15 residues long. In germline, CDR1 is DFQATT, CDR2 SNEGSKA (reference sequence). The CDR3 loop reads CSARQPGGTTYEQYF. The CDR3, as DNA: TGCAGTGCTAGACAGCCAGGGGGGACTACCTACGAGCAGTACTTC.

As DNA, the CDR3 is TGTGCCAGCAGTTACTCGATGACGCTGGAGACCATATATTTT. It codes for CASSYSMTLETIYF. V gene TRBV6-5 combines with J gene TRBJ1-3; D remains unclear. V was shortened by 0 bases and J by 10 bases, with 13 bases between the two germline ends. Per the germline V gene, CDR1 is MNHEY and CDR2 is SVGAGI. This CDR3 is 14 amino acids long.

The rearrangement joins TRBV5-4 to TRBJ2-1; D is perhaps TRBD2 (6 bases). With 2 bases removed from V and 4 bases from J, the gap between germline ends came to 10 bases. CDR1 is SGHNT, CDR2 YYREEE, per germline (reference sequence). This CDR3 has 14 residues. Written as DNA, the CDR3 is TGTGCCAGCAGCTTAGACGGACTATACAATGAGCAGTTCTTC. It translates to CASSLDGLYNEQFF.

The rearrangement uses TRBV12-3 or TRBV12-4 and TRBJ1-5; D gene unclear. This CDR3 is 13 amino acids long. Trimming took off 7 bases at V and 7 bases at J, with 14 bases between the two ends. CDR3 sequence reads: CASTGQAYQPQHF. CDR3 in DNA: TGTGCCAGCACGGGCCAGGCTTACCAGCCCCAGCATTTT.

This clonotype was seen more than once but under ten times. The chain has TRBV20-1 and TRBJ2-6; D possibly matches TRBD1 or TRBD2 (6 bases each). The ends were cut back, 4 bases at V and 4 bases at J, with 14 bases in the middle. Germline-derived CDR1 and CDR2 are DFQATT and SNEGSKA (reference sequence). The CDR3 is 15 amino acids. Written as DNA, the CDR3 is TGCAGTGCTACAGCCGGGGGCCCCGGGGCCAACGTCCTGACTTTC. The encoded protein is CSATAGGPGANVLTF.

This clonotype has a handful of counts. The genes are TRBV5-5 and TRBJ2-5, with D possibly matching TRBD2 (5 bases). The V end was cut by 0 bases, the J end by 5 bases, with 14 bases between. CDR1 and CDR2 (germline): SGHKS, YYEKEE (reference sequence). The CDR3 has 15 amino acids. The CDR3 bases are TGTGCCAGCAGCTTGGCCCCCACTACGGGGGAGACCCAGTACTTC. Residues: CASSLAPTTGETQYF.